Each of the 17 T cell receptor beta chains below was sequenced from the same sample in a study of blood T cell repertoires in COVID-19. Measured with immunoSEQ multiplex PCR; TCRdb has only the in-frame clones, and not every one. The sample shows 220,000 or so clones, nearly 90% of them seen only once. Source material: PBMCs or T cells enriched from blood (not recorded which). The source of these receptors is a man in his thirties or forties who had been exposed to COVID-19.

The chain is built from TRBV4-3 and TRBJ1-5, with D uncertain. Germline loops: CDR1 LGHNA, CDR2 YSLEER. The ends were cut back, 0 bases at V and 4 bases at J, with 10 bases in the middle. This CDR3 has 15 amino acids. The CDR3 DNA is TGCGCCAGCAGCCAAGACGGAGGTGGGAATCAGCCCCAGCATTTT. Protein sequence: CASSQDGGGNQPQHF.

This clone was seen once. The chain uses TRBV11-2 and TRBJ2-3, with 8 bases that match TRBD2. The CDR3 extends over 15 amino acids. J was trimmed by 2 bases and V by 6 bases; bases with no gene match: 7. Germline V gives CDR1 SGHAT, CDR2 FQNNGV. The CDR3 DNA reads as TGTGCCAGCAGTGTCGGCGGGGGGCCCACAGATACGCAGTATTTT. This encodes CASSVGGGPTDTQYF.

The chain employs TRBV11-1 and TRBJ1-2; D is unclear. V lost 5 bases and J 1 base, leaving 5 bases between the germline ends. Germline V gene lookup returns CDR1 SGHAT and CDR2 FQDESV (reference sequence). The CDR3 runs 12 residues. Here the CDR3 DNA reads TGTGCCAGCAGCCCTATTAACTATGGCTACACCTTC. This encodes CASSPINYGYTF.

The chain has TRBV7-9 and TRBJ2-3; 7 bases fit TRBD2. Germline values: CDR1 SEHNR, CDR2 FQNEAQ (reference sequence). The CDR3 is 12 amino acids. Losses at the gene ends were 5 bases for V and 6 bases for J; bases not matched to a gene: 2. CDR3 in DNA: TGTGCCAGCAGCCTCGGGAGGGATACGCAGTATTTT. It translates to CASSLGRDTQYF.

The chain uses TRBV24-1 and TRBJ1-3; possible D gene TRBD1, 5 bases. CDR1 is KGHDR and CDR2 is SFDVKD in the germline V gene. The V end was cut by 11 bases, the J end by 3 bases, with 16 bases between. The CDR3 runs to 14 residues. The CDR3 here is CAILPRVHGNTIYF. In DNA, the CDR3 is TGTGCCATTCTACCCAGGGTCCATGGAAACACCATATATTTT.

The J gene is TRBJ1-1, the V gene TRBV6-2 or TRBV6-3; a weak D match, TRBD1 (6 bases). CDR3 size: 14 residues. Germline values: CDR1 MNHEY, CDR2 SVGEGT. V was clipped by 2 bases and J by 8 bases, with 15 bases between them. CDR3 sequence: CASSYRGGHGEAFF. The CDR3 bases are TGTGCCAGCAGTTACCGGGGGGGGCACGGCGAAGCTTTCTTT.

The chain has TRBV25-1 and TRBJ1-4; tentative D call: TRBD1 (6 bases). The CDR3 is 15 amino acids. Germline CDR1 MGHDK, CDR2 SYGVNS. Trimming cost V 7 bases and J 7 bases, with 19 bases left between them. The CDR3 reads CASIRQGRGIEKLFF. Written as DNA, the CDR3 is TGTGCCAGCATCAGGCAGGGAAGGGGGATTGAAAAACTGTTTTTT. Full variable domain (outside the CDR3, taken from reference TRBV25-1 and TRBJ1-4): EADIYQTPRYLVIGTGKKITLECSQTMGHDKMYWYQQDPGMELHLIHYSYGVNSTEKGDLSSESTVSRIRTEHFPLTLESARPSHTSQYLCASIRQGRGIEKLFFGSGTQLSVL.

The chain uses TRBV30 and TRBJ1-3, with D unresolved. The CDR3 extends over 14 amino acids. Germline V CDR1 and CDR2: GTSNPN, SVGIG (reference sequence). Trimming took 5 bases from V and 6 from J, leaving 17 bases between them. CDR3 amino acids: CAWLEGSLENTIYF. CDR3 bases: TGTGCCTGGCTGGAGGGATCTCTGGAAAACACCATATATTTT.

V usage is TRBV20-1 and J usage is TRBJ2-7; 8 bases are a match to TRBD1. This CDR3 has 16 residues. J lost 6 bases, V lost 3 bases, and 16 bases had no gene match. The V gene's germline CDR1 is DFQATT and CDR2 SNEGSKA (reference sequence). In nucleotides, the CDR3 is TGCAGTGCTAGTTCGCCCGCCGGGACAGGAGGTGGCGAGCAGTACTTC. Its translation: CSASSPAGTGGGEQYF.

The chain has TRBV11-1 and TRBJ2-1; TRBD2 matches 8 bases. Losses at the gene ends were 5 bases for V and 5 bases for J; bases not matched to a gene: 8. The CDR3 is 15 residues long. CDR1 and CDR2 from the germline V gene are SGHAT and FQDESV (reference sequence). CDR3 sequence reads: CASSAWTSSNNEQFF. The DNA of the CDR3 is TGTGCCAGCAGCGCCTGGACTAGCTCTAACAATGAGCAGTTCTTC.

This chain joins TRBV6-1 and TRBJ2-5; 9 bases fit TRBD1. The CDR3 has 14 amino acids. CDR1 and CDR2 from the germline V gene are MNHNS and SASEGT. J lost 4 bases, V lost 2 bases, and 2 bases had no gene match. CDR3 DNA sequence: TGTGCCAGCAGTGAATTACAGGGGGCAGAGACCCAGTACTTC. This encodes CASSELQGAETQYF.

The J gene is TRBJ2-3, the V gene TRBV27; TRBD2 matches at 7 bases. The germline CDR1 and CDR2 sequences are MNHEY and SMNVEV (reference sequence). The CDR3 spans 15 residues. V lost 3 bases to trimming and J lost 4 bases; unmatched junction nucleotides: 7. The CDR3 nucleotides read TGTGCCAGCAGTTTCCTCTTCGGGGGGTCAGATACGCAGTATTTT. Translation: CASSFLFGGSDTQYF.

The chain has TRBV7-3 and TRBJ1-6; no firm D call. Trimming took 8 bases from V and 8 from J, leaving 13 bases between them. Germline-derived CDR1 and CDR2 are SGHTA and FQGTGA. The CDR3 covers 13 residues. CDR3 residues: CASGPGGYSPLHF. CDR3 bases: TGTGCCAGCGGCCCGGGAGGGTATTCACCCCTCCACTTT. Supplemented by reference TRBV7-3 and TRBJ1-6, the full variable domain reads GAGVSQTPSNKVTEKGKYVELRCDPISGHTALYWYRQSLGQGPEFLIYFQGTGAADDSGLPNDRFFAVRPEGSVSTLKIQRTERGDSAVYLCASGPGGYSPLHFGNGTRLTVT.

This clone was observed a few times. The chain uses TRBV10-1 and TRBJ2-3; 14 bases agree with TRBD2. Germline lookup yields CDR1 WNHNN and CDR2 SYGVQD (reference sequence). CDR3 length equals 16 residues. The trim removed 4 bases at V and 2 bases at J, leaving 2 bases unmatched. CDR3 loop: CASSGTSGGPTDTQYF. For the CDR3, the DNA is TGCGCCAGCAGTGGGACTAGCGGGGGGCCCACAGATACGCAGTATTTT.

V gene TRBV30 combines with J gene TRBJ1-5; D is uncertain. V was pared by 1 base and J by 8 bases, with 12 bases between. Germline CDR1 reads GTSNPN; CDR2 reads SVGIG (reference sequence). This CDR3 is 13 amino acids long. DNA for the CDR3: TGTGCCTGGAGTGAAGGAGGGCGAGAGCCCCAGCATTTT. It codes for CAWSEGGREPQHF.

J is TRBJ2-5 and V is TRBV7-2; 11 nucleotides agree with TRBD2. V lost 5 bases to trimming and J lost 5 bases; unmatched junction nucleotides: 13. Looked up from germline, CDR1 is SGHTA and CDR2 is FQGNSA. This CDR3 spans 17 amino acids. The CDR3 DNA reads TGTGCCAGCAGCCACAAATTAGCTAGCGGGGGGCGTGAGACCCAGTACTTC. It is translated as CASSHKLASGGRETQYF. Looking up the rest from reference TRBV7-2 and TRBJ2-5 gives the full variable domain: GAGVSQSPSNKVTEKGKDVELRCDPISGHTALYWYRQSLGQGLEFLIYFQGNSAPDKSGLPSDRFSAERTGGSVSTLTIQRTQQEDSAVYLCASSHKLASGGRETQYFGPGTRLLVL.

The rearrangement uses TRBV15 and TRBJ1-1, with D possibly being TRBD1 (6 bases). Trimming took 0 bases from V and 2 from J, leaving 10 bases between them. Germline V gene data show CDR1 as LNHNV and CDR2 as YYDKDF (reference sequence). The CDR3 contains 15 residues. CDR3 bases: TGTGCCACCAGCAGAGATCGGACAGCAAACACTGAAGCTTTCTTT. This gives the protein CATSRDRTANTEAFF.